This T cell receptor beta chain derives from a study of blood T cell repertoires in COVID-19 (dated by TCRdb to 2019 to 2021). For the study in its entirety: The collaborator samples originated in the United States, Italy and Spain and spanned the acute and convalescent phases of COVID-19. The samples were drawn from two sources: the first 160 participants of the ongoing ImmuneRACE study, and 1,000 to 1,500 subjects contributed by 6 global collaborators. The repertoires were released in a freely available public database meant as a resource for research on the immune response to SARS-CoV-2. Deeply sampled blood TCRbeta repertoires from subjects exposed to, actively infected with, or recovered from COVID-19 were included in the dataset. The prospective study material was composed of cDNA or gDNA derived from T cells, B-cell-depleted T cells, or PBMCs. Sample metadata almost always included a de-identified subject ID, COVID-19 status, age in years and sex. HLA class I and class II types, where available, came from metadata supplied by the sample provider rather than from assay-based typing.

The CDR3, cysteine through phenylalanine, is 15 amino acids long. Only the CDR3 portion is preserved as DNA: 45 bases, with reading frame beginning at the first base. V and J lose 6 bases and 2 bases, and a span of 14 bases separates them. CDR1 MGHRA and CDR2 YSYEKL are derived from the germline V gene. To note about this clone: The clone's antigen remains unknown. There are no base qualities to consult, and no much larger clone falls within one base.

Beyond this particular receptor, the publication reports: Clinical and demographic metadata were provided uncurated, with the amount varying by source and participant.

Participants in the prospective study were aged roughly 18 to 90 years, lived in 24 United States geographic areas, and enrolled through a virtual design. In the prospective study, participants were assigned to cohorts based on the clinical history participants reported in a screening survey and a study questionnaire. Recovered participants in ImmuneRACE Cohort 3 were defined by two consecutive negative NP/OP PCR tests, clearance by a healthcare professional, or resolution of symptoms. In the prospective study, whole blood, serum and a nasopharyngeal or oropharyngeal swab were collected from each participant by mobile phlebotomists. Prospective study participants could optionally give additional blood draws and questionnaires over a roughly two-month period. Before DNA extraction, blood samples from the prospective study were shipped at room temperature or frozen. TCRbeta CDR3 regions were amplified from genomic DNA using the immunoSEQ Assay, a bias-controlled multiplex PCR. The authors' pipeline ran thus. Nucleated cell counts per sample were estimated from amplification of reference gene primers within the assay. Sequence reads were collapsed and filtered to measure the absolute abundance of every unique TCRbeta CDR3 rearrangement. For each sample, productive Simpson clonality was calculated as the square root of Simpson's diversity index over productive rearrangements. The table comes from immuneACCESS by way of TCRdb, which keeps in-frame sequences with V and J called. Part of the clones is missing from these tables; in studies checked, under half for an unresolved V gene and the rest for unknown reasons. V and J calls and clone size come straight from that table; D and trimming were deduced from the DNA. This sample is represented by about 240,000 clones; roughly 89% of them were singletons. The ten largest make up 3.5% to 5% of the sample.

Here the chain combines TRBV4-1 and TRBJ2-1; the D gene is not confidently resolved. Sequences were obtained from PBMCs or T cells enriched from blood (not recorded which). The TCR originated in a woman aged 25 to 39 who had recovered from COVID-19. The nucleotides read TGCGCCAGCAGTAGCAGATATTCCCCCTACAATGAGCAGTTCTTC. This gives the protein CASSSRYSPYNEQFF.